The 29 T cell receptor beta chains reported below all come from one sample, sequenced in a study of blood T cell repertoires in COVID-19. Only in-frame clones appear in the TCRdb table, and some are missing; sequencing was by immunoSEQ multiplex PCR. The sample yields over 400,000 clones, 70% to 90% seen once. Sequenced sample: peripheral blood. These receptor sequences come from a woman in her forties or fifties with COVID-19, enrolled during active disease.

The rearrangement uses TRBV6-6 and TRBJ2-7, with 13 bases fitting TRBD2. CDR1 and CDR2 (germline): MNHNY, SVGAGI (reference sequence). The CDR3 is 16 amino acids. The junction had 4 bases not matched to a gene; V was cut back by 2 bases and J by 3 bases. The CDR3 protein is CASSYPTSGGFYEQYF. DNA for the CDR3: TGTGCCAGCAGTTACCCGACTAGCGGGGGGTTCTACGAGCAGTACTTC.

This chain uses TRBV7-2 with TRBJ2-3; D call uncertain. The CDR3 is made up of 14 amino acids. Germline assignment: CDR1 SGHTA and CDR2 FQGNSA. The V gene lost 1 base and the J gene lost 3 bases, with 8 bases spanning the gap. The CDR3: CASSLGLETDTQYF. The CDR3 DNA sequence: TGTGCCAGCAGCTTAGGACTCGAGACAGATACGCAGTATTTT. Full variable domain (outside the CDR3, taken from reference TRBV7-2 and TRBJ2-3): GAGVSQSPSNKVTEKGKDVELRCDPISGHTALYWYRQSLGQGLEFLIYFQGNSAPDKSGLPSDRFSAERTGGSVSTLTIQRTQQEDSAVYLCASSLGLETDTQYFGPGTRLTVL.

V and J are TRBV6-5 and TRBJ1-2, with 10 bases matching TRBD1. This CDR3 region has 15 residues. Germline assignment: CDR1 MNHEY and CDR2 SVGAGI. The trim removed 4 bases at V and 2 bases at J, leaving 4 bases unmatched. The CDR3 coding sequence is TGTGCCAGCAGTTCAACGGGACAGGGGAACTATGGCTACACCTTC. Its translation is CASSSTGQGNYGYTF.

V gene TRBV2 combines with J gene TRBJ1-1; 7 bases line up with TRBD1. The CDR3 is 16 amino acids. The V gene's germline CDR1 is SNHLY and CDR2 FYNNEI. The junction had 7 bases not matched to a gene; V was cut back by 0 bases and J by 3 bases. CDR3 nucleotide sequence: TGTGCCAGCAGTGAAGCCGGTCGTCAGGGGGACACTGAAGCTTTCTTT. Translating gives CASSEAGRQGDTEAFF.

The chain has TRBV6-5 and TRBJ2-1; D is unclear. Germline assignment: CDR1 MNHEY and CDR2 SVGAGI. V lost 6 bases and J 0 bases, leaving 12 bases between the germline ends. This CDR3 spans 15 amino acids. Here the CDR3 DNA reads TGTGCCAGCAGCCTTAAGCCCTTCTCCTACAATGAGCAGTTCTTC. It specifies CASSLKPFSYNEQFF.

This sequence joins TRBV30 and TRBJ2-3; 9 nucleotides line up with TRBD1. V shed 3 bases and J 2 bases; nucleotides not matched to a gene: 3. This CDR3 spans 14 amino acids. The germline gives CDR1 GTSNPN, CDR2 SVGIG (reference sequence). CDR3 protein: CAWRGTGYTDTQYF. The DNA of the CDR3 is TGTGCCTGGAGGGGGACAGGGTACACAGATACGCAGTATTTT.

The CDR3 loop is CASSETGNEQFF. CDR3 nucleotides: TGTGCCAGCAGCGAAACAGGGAATGAGCAGTTCTTC. This chain connects TRBV9 to TRBJ2-1; maybe TRBD1 (6 bases). The CDR3 covers 12 residues. Deletions cut 3 bases from V and 7 bases from J, with 8 bases between. Germline CDR1 SGDLS, CDR2 YYNGEE. The full variable domain, its missing parts supplied by reference TRBV9 and TRBJ2-1, is DSGVTQTPKHLITATGQRVTLRCSPRSGDLSVYWYQQSLDQGLQFLIQYYNGEERAKGNILERFSAQQFPDLHSELNLSSLELGDSALYFCASSETGNEQFFGPGTRLTVL.

The chain links TRBV3-1 (or the pseudogene TRBV3-2) to TRBJ2-7; 11 bases match TRBD2. V lost 1 base to trimming and J lost 4 bases; unmatched junction nucleotides: 3. CDR1 and CDR2 from the germline V gene are LGHDT and YNNKEL (reference sequence). The CDR3 consists of 15 residues. The CDR3, as DNA: TGTGCCAGCAGCCAAGGGACTAGCGGGCTTTACGAGCAGTACTTC. It is translated as CASSQGTSGLYEQYF.

V gene TRBV7-3 combines with J gene TRBJ2-5; no definite D call. This CDR3 comprises 13 residues. Trimming cost V 5 bases and J 0 bases, with 7 bases left between them. Germline lookup yields CDR1 SGHTA and CDR2 FQGTGA. The CDR3 DNA sequence: TGTGCCAGCAGCCTGGCATACCAAGAGACCCAGTACTTC. As protein: CASSLAYQETQYF.

This chain links TRBV4-1 with TRBJ1-3, with TRBD1 identical over 8 bases. Germline CDR1 reads MGHRA; CDR2 reads YSYEKL. The CDR3 extends over 14 amino acids. V was clipped by 4 bases and J by 4 bases; unmatched bases: 3. CDR3 region: CASSPGTGGNTIYF. The CDR3, as DNA: TGCGCCAGCAGCCCAGGGACAGGCGGAAACACCATATATTTT.

In its sample, this clone was seen once. The gene calls are TRBV12-5 and TRBJ2-3; no firm D call. The CDR3 covers 17 residues. Trimming left V 2 bases short and J 4 bases short, with 19 bases between. Germline CDR1 and CDR2: LGHNT and FRNRAP. DNA of the CDR3: TGTGCTAGTGGTTTGTCCATTCTGGGCCGACGGCCAGATACGCAGTATTTT. It yields the protein CASGLSILGRRPDTQYF.

This sequence joins TRBV7-2 and TRBJ1-1, with TRBD1 matching 8 bases. Germline CDR1 is SGHTA and CDR2 is FQGNSA. This CDR3 has 15 residues. V shed 3 bases, J shed 0 bases, and the junction held 3 bases outside the gene matches. The CDR3 loop reads CASSFYRGLNTEAFF. In nucleotides, the CDR3 is TGTGCCAGCAGCTTTTACAGGGGGTTGAACACTGAAGCTTTCTTT.

The chain employs TRBV4-1 and TRBJ2-7; TRBD1 agrees at 8 bases. In germline, CDR1 is MGHRA, CDR2 YSYEKL. The ends lost 1 base at V and 2 bases at J; junction bases unmatched: 10. The CDR3 sequence is 17 residues long. CDR3 nucleotide sequence: TGCGCCAGCAGCCAAGGGGTCTTCGGGACAGGACCCTACGAGCAGTACTTC. It translates to CASSQGVFGTGPYEQYF.

J is TRBJ2-4 and V is TRBV2; 10 bases match TRBD1. The V gene end was trimmed by 11 bases and the J gene end by 2 bases; junction bases not matched to a gene: 6. The germline gives CDR1 SNHLY, CDR2 FYNNEI. The CDR3 covers 14 residues. This chain's CDR3 is CARGGQGTKNIQYF. The CDR3 DNA follows: TGTGCCCGGGGGGGACAGGGGACCAAAAACATTCAGTACTTC.

This chain joins TRBV4-1 and TRBJ2-7; unclear D gene. Germline CDR1 reads MGHRA; CDR2 reads YSYEKL. Trimming took 1 base from V and 6 from J, leaving 16 bases between them. CDR3 size: 15 residues. CDR3 region: CASSQASSSSAEQYF. The CDR3 DNA reads as TGCGCCAGCAGCCAAGCTTCTAGTTCGTCGGCCGAGCAGTACTTC.

The V gene is TRBV10-3, the J gene TRBJ2-7; TRBD1 agrees at 8 bases. Trimming at V came to 2 bases and at J to 5 bases, leaving 5 bases not matched to a gene. CDR1 and CDR2 from the germline V gene are ENHRY and SYGVKD. This CDR3 has 14 amino acids. CDR3 residues: CAISEDRGNNEQYF. CDR3 nucleotide sequence: TGTGCCATCAGTGAGGACAGGGGAAATAACGAGCAGTACTTC.

J is TRBJ1-5 and V is TRBV28, with 7 bases aligning to TRBD1. J was trimmed by 2 bases and V by 6 bases; bases with no gene match: 7. CDR3 length equals 15 residues. CDR1 and CDR2 from the germline V gene are MDHEN and SYDVKM. The CDR3 bases are TGTGCCAGCAGCCGACAGGGAATGGGCAATCAGCCCCAGCATTTT. Encoded protein: CASSRQGMGNQPQHF.

The chain uses TRBV5-6 and TRBJ2-2, with D hard to call. Germline-derived CDR1 and CDR2 are SGHDT and YYEEEE. V lost 3 bases and J lost 2, with 14 bases in between. This CDR3 has 16 residues. The CDR3 loop reads CASSSEVLTNTGELFF. The CDR3 bases are TGTGCCAGCAGCTCGGAAGTCTTGACAAACACCGGGGAGCTGTTTTTT.

The CDR3 protein is CASSEGHGDTQYF. The CDR3, as DNA: TGTGCCAGCAGTGAAGGCCACGGGGATACGCAGTATTTT. The chain employs TRBV2 and TRBJ2-3; the D is unclear. The germline V gene has CDR1 SNHLY and CDR2 FYNNEI. The CDR3 sequence is 13 residues long. Trimming stripped 1 base from V and 6 bases from J, with 8 bases between. The full variable domain, completed using reference TRBV2 and TRBJ2-3, is EPEVTQTPSHQVTQMGQEVILRCVPISNHLYFYWYRQILGQKVEFLVSFYNNEISEKSEIFDDQFSVERPDGSNFTLKIRSTKLEDSAMYFCASSEGHGDTQYFGPGTRLTVL.

The chain has TRBV6-1 and TRBJ2-7; perhaps TRBD1 as D (5 bases). Trimming took off 1 base at V and 3 bases at J, with 13 bases between the two ends. Germline V gene sequence: CDR1 MNHNS, CDR2 SASEGT. The CDR3 has 15 amino acids. The CDR3 region is CASSEEYRIGYEQYF. The CDR3 nucleotides read TGTGCCAGCAGTGAAGAATACAGGATTGGCTACGAGCAGTACTTC.

V is TRBV19 and J is TRBJ1-2, with no clear D. The CDR3 consists of 14 residues. Trimming stripped 4 bases from V and 6 bases from J, with 15 bases between. Germline CDR1 reads LNHDA; CDR2 reads SQIVND (reference sequence). This CDR3 is CASSTDNGVDGYTF. The CDR3 DNA reads TGTGCCAGTAGTACCGACAACGGGGTGGATGGCTACACCTTC.

The rearrangement joins TRBV10-2 to TRBJ2-2; TRBD2 matches 10 bases. The ends lost 3 bases at V and 7 bases at J; junction bases unmatched: 11. This CDR3 comprises 17 residues. CDR1 and CDR2 (germline): WSHSY, SAAADI. CDR3 DNA: TGCGCCAGCAGTGAATCTAGCGGGGGAGATAGGGACGGGGAGCTGTTTTTT. Protein: CASSESSGGDRDGELFF.

This chain joins TRBV7-9 and TRBJ1-1, with no clear D. The CDR3 has 13 residues. Germline V gene data show CDR1 as SEHNR and CDR2 as FQNEAQ (reference sequence). With 1 base removed from V and 1 base from J, the gap between germline ends came to 4 bases. CDR3 in DNA: TGTGCCAGCAGCTTAGAACAGAACACTGAAGCTTTCTTT. Protein: CASSLEQNTEAFF.

V usage is TRBV18 and J usage is TRBJ1-4, with TRBD1 matching 7 bases. CDR1 KGHSH and CDR2 LQKENI come from the germline V gene. The length of the CDR3 is 14 residues. Trimming removed 3 bases from V and 4 bases from J; junction bases left unmatched: 2. The CDR3 loop reads CASSPAGGNEKLFF. CDR3 in DNA: TGTGCCAGCTCACCGGCAGGGGGTAATGAAAAACTGTTTTTT.

The rearrangement uses TRBV5-4 and TRBJ1-1; TRBD1 agrees at 12 bases. CDR1 is SGHNT, CDR2 YYREEE, per germline (reference sequence). J lost 5 bases, V lost 5 bases, and 7 bases had no gene match. This CDR3 has 15 residues. The CDR3 here is CASSSGTGGVTEAFF. The CDR3 DNA is TGTGCCAGCAGTTCTGGGACAGGGGGCGTAACTGAAGCTTTCTTT.

The chain is built from TRBV4-1 and TRBJ2-3; 9 bases are shared with TRBD1. Germline values: CDR1 MGHRA, CDR2 YSYEKL. This CDR3 contains 20 residues. The V gene end was trimmed by 0 bases and the J gene end by 2 bases; junction bases not matched to a gene: 15. Written as DNA, the CDR3 is TGCGCCAGCAGCCAAGAGAGGATAGAAGGACAGGGGTTGCCCACAGATACGCAGTATTTT. Its protein product is CASSQERIEGQGLPTDTQYF.

The rearrangement uses TRBV7-3 and TRBJ1-1; D is perhaps TRBD1 (6 bases). CDR3 length equals 13 residues. The ends were cut back, 5 bases at V and 4 bases at J, with 11 bases in the middle. In germline, CDR1 is SGHTA, CDR2 FQGTGA. In DNA, the CDR3 is TGTGCCAGCAGCCTCACAGGGTCCACTGAAGCTTTCTTT. It codes for CASSLTGSTEAFF.

The chain recombines TRBV28 with TRBJ1-2; 8 bases agree with TRBD1. Losses at the gene ends were 7 bases for V and 4 bases for J; bases not matched to a gene: 17. Per germline, CDR1 MDHEN and CDR2 SYDVKM. This CDR3 has 17 amino acids. DNA for the CDR3: TGTGCCAGCATAGGGGTAGGGGACTACGACAGGGGCTATGGCTACACCTTC. It codes for CASIGVGDYDRGYGYTF.

The chain uses TRBV10-3 and TRBJ2-3, with D maybe TRBD2 (7 bases). CDR1 and CDR2 from the germline V gene are ENHRY and SYGVKD. V lost 2 bases and J 2 bases, leaving 8 bases between the germline ends. The CDR3 is made up of 14 amino acids. CDR3 amino acids: CAISEGGATDTQYF. The CDR3 region has the DNA TGTGCCATCAGTGAGGGGGGGGCCACAGATACGCAGTATTTT.